These 8 T cell receptor beta chains came from one sample sequenced in a study of blood T cell repertoires in COVID-19. Method: immunoSEQ multiplex PCR; TCRdb's copy keeps in-frame clones and lacks some. This sample has some 80,000 clones, with about 90% found just once. Sequencing input: peripheral blood. The receptors shown here come from a human donor in a cohort sampled during active COVID-19.

The chain's CDR3 is CASSYSTTGSYNEQFF. CDR3 coding DNA: TGTGCCAGCAGTTACTCTACGACGGGTTCCTACAATGAGCAGTTCTTC. The V call is TRBV6-5, the J call TRBJ2-1; D not certain. V was clipped by 0 bases and J by 1 base, with 10 bases between them. The CDR3 loop spans 16 amino acids. Germline V lookup: CDR1 MNHEY, CDR2 SVGAGI.

This chain connects TRBV5-4 to TRBJ2-1, with TRBD2 matching over 11 bases. The V and J ends lost 0 bases and 9 bases, in that order; junction bases with no gene match: 11. The CDR3 length is 17 residues. Germline V gene sequence: CDR1 SGHNT, CDR2 YYREEE (reference sequence). In DNA, the CDR3 is TGTGCCAGCAGCTTGGGGCTAGCGGGAGGATTTCAGGGTGAGCAGTTCTTC. It translates to CASSLGLAGGFQGEQFF.

The V gene is TRBV19, the J gene TRBJ2-7; D is uncertain. CDR1 is LNHDA and CDR2 is SQIVND in the germline V gene (reference sequence). The CDR3 is 15 amino acids. V lost 4 bases and J 6 bases, leaving 19 bases between the germline ends. In nucleotides, the CDR3 is TGTGCCAGTAGTAACGTCAACCCCTATCCGGGCGAGCAGTACTTC. Its translation is CASSNVNPYPGEQYF.

The chain joins TRBV2 to TRBJ1-5; 7 nucleotides match TRBD1. Germline CDR1 and CDR2: SNHLY and FYNNEI. Germline trimming cut 6 bases from V and 3 bases from J; bases unmatched to any gene: 5. The CDR3 sequence is 14 residues long. This CDR3 reads CASSEGQNNQPQHF. CDR3 DNA sequence: TGTGCCAGCAGCGAGGGACAGAACAATCAGCCCCAGCATTTT.

This clone was seen only once. The chain recombines TRBV20-1 with TRBJ1-1; no reliable D call. This CDR3 contains 11 residues. V was shortened by 5 bases and J by 1 base, with 5 bases between the two germline ends. Germline loops: CDR1 DFQATT, CDR2 SNEGSKA (reference sequence). As DNA, the CDR3 is TGCAGTGCTCGACAGAACACTGAAGCTTTCTTT. Translating it yields CSARQNTEAFF.

This sequence joins TRBV3-1 (or the pseudogene TRBV3-2) and TRBJ1-4; 10 nucleotides agree with TRBD1. This CDR3 contains 16 residues. V trimming: 3 bases; J trimming: 8 bases; junction bases outside the gene matches: 9. Per germline, CDR1 LGHDT and CDR2 YNNKEL (reference sequence). The chain's CDR3 is CASSHRQGAYGEKLFF. CDR3 nucleotide sequence: TGTGCCAGCAGCCACCGACAGGGGGCGTATGGAGAAAAACTGTTTTTT.

The CDR3, as DNA: TGCAGCGTTGAACGGCAGGGGGCCTCTAACTATGGCTACACCTTC. Its protein is CSVERQGASNYGYTF. This rearrangement joins TRBV29-1 to TRBJ1-2; 8 bases are shared with TRBD1. In germline, CDR1 is SQVTM, CDR2 ANQGSEA. CDR3 length: 15 residues. V shed 2 bases and J 0 bases; nucleotides not matched to a gene: 5.

This chain joins TRBV9 and TRBJ2-2, with 11 bases that match TRBD2. The CDR3 spans 16 residues. V was clipped by 0 bases and J by 12 bases; unmatched bases: 10. Looked up from germline, CDR1 is SGDLS and CDR2 is YYNGEE. This CDR3 reads CASSVELAGVDRKLFF. CDR3 DNA sequence: TGTGCCAGCAGCGTAGAACTAGCGGGGGTTGATAGGAAGCTGTTTTTT.